This T cell receptor (beta chain) was profiled in a study of blood T cell repertoires in COVID-19. Study context: Specimens from acute and convalescent COVID-19 originated in the United States, Italy and Spain.

In the original workflow: Using reference gene primer amplification, nucleated cell counts were estimated. Some clones are missing from TCRdb's copy, which holds only in-frame ones; the method was immunoSEQ multiplex PCR. V and J calls and clone size are given by that table; D and trimming were obtained from the DNA. The sample contains approximately 300,000 clones, about 80% of which appear only once. The CDR3 totals 16 residues. The V and J ends lost 5 bases and 1 base, in that order; junction bases with no gene match: 7. Germline values: CDR1 SGHTA, CDR2 FQGTGA. This TCR was recovered from a person aged 65 to 79 with COVID-19, enrolled during active disease. The specimen was peripheral blood. The chain links TRBV7-3 to TRBJ1-1, with 10 bases aligning to TRBD1. The CDR3 sequence is CASSPRGQGRNTEAFF. The CDR3, as DNA: TGTGCCAGCAGCCCCCGGGGACAGGGGAGGAACACTGAAGCTTTCTTT.